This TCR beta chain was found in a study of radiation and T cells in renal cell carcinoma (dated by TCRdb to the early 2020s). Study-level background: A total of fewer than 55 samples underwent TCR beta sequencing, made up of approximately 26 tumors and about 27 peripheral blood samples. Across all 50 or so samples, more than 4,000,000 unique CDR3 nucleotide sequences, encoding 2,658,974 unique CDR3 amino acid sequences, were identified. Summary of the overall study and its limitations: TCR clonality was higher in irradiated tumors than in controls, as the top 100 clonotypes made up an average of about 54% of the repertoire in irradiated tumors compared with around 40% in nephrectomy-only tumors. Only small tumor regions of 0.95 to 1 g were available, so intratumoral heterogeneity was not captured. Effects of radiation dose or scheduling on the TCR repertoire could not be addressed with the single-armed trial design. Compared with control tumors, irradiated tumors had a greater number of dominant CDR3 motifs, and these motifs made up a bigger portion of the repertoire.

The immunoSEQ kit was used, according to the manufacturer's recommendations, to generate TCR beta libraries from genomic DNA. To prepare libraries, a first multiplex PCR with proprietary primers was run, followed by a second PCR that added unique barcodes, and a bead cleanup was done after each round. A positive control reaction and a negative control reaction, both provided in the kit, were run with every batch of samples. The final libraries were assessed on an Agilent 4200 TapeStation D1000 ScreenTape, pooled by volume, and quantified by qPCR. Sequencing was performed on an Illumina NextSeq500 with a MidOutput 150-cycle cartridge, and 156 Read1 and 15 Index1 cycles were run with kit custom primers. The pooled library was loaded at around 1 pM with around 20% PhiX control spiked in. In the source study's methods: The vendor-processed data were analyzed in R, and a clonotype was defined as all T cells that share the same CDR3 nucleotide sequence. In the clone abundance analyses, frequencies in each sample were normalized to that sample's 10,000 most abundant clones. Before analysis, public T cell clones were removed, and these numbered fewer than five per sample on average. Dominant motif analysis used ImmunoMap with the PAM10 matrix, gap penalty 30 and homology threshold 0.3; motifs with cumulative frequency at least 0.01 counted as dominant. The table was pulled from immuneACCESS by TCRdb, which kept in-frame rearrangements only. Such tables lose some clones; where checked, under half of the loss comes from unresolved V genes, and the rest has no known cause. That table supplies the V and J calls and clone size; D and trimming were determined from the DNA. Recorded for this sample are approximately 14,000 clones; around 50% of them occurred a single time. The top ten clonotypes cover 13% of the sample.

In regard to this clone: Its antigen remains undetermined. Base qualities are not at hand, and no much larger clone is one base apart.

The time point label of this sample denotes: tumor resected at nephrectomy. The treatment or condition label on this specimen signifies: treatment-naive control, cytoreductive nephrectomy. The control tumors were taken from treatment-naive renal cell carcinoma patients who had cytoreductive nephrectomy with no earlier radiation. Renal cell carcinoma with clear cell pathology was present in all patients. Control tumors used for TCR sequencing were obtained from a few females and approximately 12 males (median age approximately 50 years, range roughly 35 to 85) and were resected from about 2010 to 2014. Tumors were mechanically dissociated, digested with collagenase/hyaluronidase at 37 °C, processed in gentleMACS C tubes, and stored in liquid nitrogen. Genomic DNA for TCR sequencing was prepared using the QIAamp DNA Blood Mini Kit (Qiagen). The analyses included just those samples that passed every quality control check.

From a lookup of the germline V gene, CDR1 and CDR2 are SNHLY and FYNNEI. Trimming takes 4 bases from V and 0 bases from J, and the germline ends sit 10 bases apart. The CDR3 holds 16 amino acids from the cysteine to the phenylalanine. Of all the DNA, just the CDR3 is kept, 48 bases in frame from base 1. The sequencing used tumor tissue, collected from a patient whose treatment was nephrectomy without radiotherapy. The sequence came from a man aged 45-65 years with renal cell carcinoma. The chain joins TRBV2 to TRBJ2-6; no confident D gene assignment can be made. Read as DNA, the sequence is TGTGCCAGCAGTGCAGACTCCCCCTCTGGGGCCAACGTCCTGACTTTC. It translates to CASSADSPSGANVLTF.